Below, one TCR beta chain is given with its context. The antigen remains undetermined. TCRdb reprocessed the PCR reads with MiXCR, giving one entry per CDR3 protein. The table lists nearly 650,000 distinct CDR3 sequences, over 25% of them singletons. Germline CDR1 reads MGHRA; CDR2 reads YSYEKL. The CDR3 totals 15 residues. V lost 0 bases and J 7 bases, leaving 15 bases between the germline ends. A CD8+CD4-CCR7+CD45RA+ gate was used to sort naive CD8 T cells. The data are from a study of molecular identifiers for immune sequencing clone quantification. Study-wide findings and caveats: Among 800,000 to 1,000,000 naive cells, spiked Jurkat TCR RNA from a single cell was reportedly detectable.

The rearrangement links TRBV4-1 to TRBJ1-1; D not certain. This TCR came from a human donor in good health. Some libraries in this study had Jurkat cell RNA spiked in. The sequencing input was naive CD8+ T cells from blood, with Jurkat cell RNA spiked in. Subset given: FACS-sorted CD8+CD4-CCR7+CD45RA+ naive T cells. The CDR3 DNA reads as TGCGCCAGCAGCCAAGACCCATCGCTAGGACTTGAAGCTTTCTTT. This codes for CASSQDPSLGLEAFF.